In its sample, the clone carrying this T cell receptor (beta chain) was seen many times. V was pared by 4 bases and J by 2 bases, with 5 bases of the junction left unmatched. The CDR3 covers 15 residues. Germline lookup yields CDR1 SEHNR and CDR2 FQNEAQ (reference sequence). The source material, RNA transcripts, was used to amplify TCR beta CDR3 regions. HTBI primers were used for first-round RT-PCR of the TCR CDR3. In TCRdb, the multiplex PCR reads were re-called with MiXCR into one record per CDR3 protein. This sample carries hundreds of thousands of distinct CDR3 sequences, 13% to 15% of them seen once, and the ten largest clones take around an eighth. The data are from a study of T cells in Graves' hyperthyroidism and ophthalmopathy. For ophthalmopathy patients, the Clinical Activity Score was at least 3 and the NOSPECS grade at least 4; duration was under 3 months. Clinical symptoms, serum thyroxine, TRAb, thyroid ultrasound and orbital computed tomography established diagnosis. The source of the PBMCs was roughly 10 ml of fresh peripheral blood.

The V gene is TRBV7-9, the J gene TRBJ1-1; 9 nucleotides line up with TRBD1. The sequencing sample was made of blood. This TCR came from a woman between 45 and 60 years old with Graves' ophthalmopathy. The CDR3 sequence is CASSSTGGGNTEAFF. Here the CDR3 DNA reads TGTGCCAGCAGCTCGACAGGGGGTGGAAACACTGAAGCTTTCTTT.